This T cell receptor beta chain was sequenced for a study of CXCR3-negative and CXCR3-positive naive CD8 T cells. Study-level results: Memory CD8+ cells showed much lower diversity, while both naive subsets were comparably high.

As for this clonotype: Its target is not known.

Libraries were UMI-labeled 5' RACE TRB cDNA. TCRdb reanalyzed the 5' RACE reads and collapses them to one entry per CDR3 protein, without DNA. Its table lists 70,000 to 95,000 distinct CDR3 sequences. This CDR3 is built from 16 residues. Per germline, CDR1 DFQATT and CDR2 SNEGSKA (reference sequence). This rearrangement joins TRBV20-1 to TRBJ2-7; TCRdb's assignment of TRBD1 cannot be checked, as there is no DNA. The receptor's source is a human donor in good health. Some clones in this sample may be carry-over from other donors' samples. Sequencing was done on a sample of naive CXCR3- CD8+ T cells from blood. Subset denoted: CD45RO-CCR7+CD27+CD95- naive CD8+ T cells lacking CXCR3 (TNR3-). CDR3 residues: CSAREWGQASSYEQYF.